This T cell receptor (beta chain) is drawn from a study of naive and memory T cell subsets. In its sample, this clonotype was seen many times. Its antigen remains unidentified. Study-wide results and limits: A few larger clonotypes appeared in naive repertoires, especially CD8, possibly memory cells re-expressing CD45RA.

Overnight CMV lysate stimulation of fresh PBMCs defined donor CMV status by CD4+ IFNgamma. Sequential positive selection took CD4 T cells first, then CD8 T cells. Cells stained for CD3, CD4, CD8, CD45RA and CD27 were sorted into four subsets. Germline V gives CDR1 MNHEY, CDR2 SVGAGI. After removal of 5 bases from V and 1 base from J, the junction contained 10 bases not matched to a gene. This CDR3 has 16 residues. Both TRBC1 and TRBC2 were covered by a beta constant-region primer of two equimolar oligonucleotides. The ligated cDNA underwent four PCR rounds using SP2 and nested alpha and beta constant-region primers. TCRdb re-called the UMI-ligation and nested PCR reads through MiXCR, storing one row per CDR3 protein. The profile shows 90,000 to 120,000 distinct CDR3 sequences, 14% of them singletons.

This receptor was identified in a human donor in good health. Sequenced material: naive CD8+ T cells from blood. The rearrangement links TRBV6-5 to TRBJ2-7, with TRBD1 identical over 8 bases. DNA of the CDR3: TGTGCCAGCAGTAGGTCAGGGGGCAGTTTGTCCTACGAGCAGTACTTC. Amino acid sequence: CASSRSGGSLSYEQYF.